The present entry profiles one T cell receptor (beta chain) with its context. Its binding antigen is unknown. One base away there is no much larger clone; base qualities are not given. One collaborating source in Seattle enrolled patients while the patients were actively infected and followed the patients over time throughout the course of disease. Whole blood was collected in K2EDTA tubes by collaborating institutions according to the institutions' own protocols. For TCRbeta analysis, collaborator samples were shipped as frozen whole blood, as isolated PBMCs, or as DNA extracted from either sample type. TCRbeta CDR3 regions were amplified from genomic DNA by means of the immunoSEQ Assay, a bias-controlled multiplex PCR. The original pipeline was this. Nucleated cell counts per sample were estimated from amplification of reference gene primers within the assay. To quantify the absolute abundance of each unique TCRbeta CDR3 rearrangement, sequence reads were collapsed and filtered. For each sample, productive Simpson clonality was calculated as the square root of Simpson's diversity index across productive rearrangements. Entries here come from immuneACCESS through TCRdb and include only in-frame sequences with V and J called. Some clones fail to appear in such tables; in the studies checked, an unresolved V gene covers under half of the shortfall, and the cause of the remainder is unknown. The DNA gave D and trimming, while V, J and clone size come from that table. Within this sample are approximately 88,000 clones, with approximately 84% of them counted one time only. The biggest ten clones account for 6.3% of the sample.

The data derive from a study of blood T cell repertoires in COVID-19 (dated by TCRdb to the early 2020s). As for the study more broadly: Collaborator samples came from the United States, Italy and Spain and covered acute and convalescent phases of COVID-19. The repertoires were made available in a free public database intended to serve as a resource for research on the immune response to SARS-CoV-2. Sample metadata almost always included a de-identified subject ID, COVID-19 status, age in years and sex. Where available, HLA class I and class II types were taken from metadata supplied by the sample provider and were not determined by assay-based typing. The samples were drawn from two sources: the first 160 participants of the ongoing ImmuneRACE study, and 1,000 to 1,500 subjects contributed by 6 global collaborators. The material from the prospective study consisted of cDNA or gDNA derived from T cells, B-cell-depleted T cells, or PBMCs. Deeply sampled blood TCRbeta repertoires from subjects exposed to, actively infected with, or recovered from COVID-19 were included in the dataset. The investigation overall reported the following: Clinical and demographic metadata were provided uncurated, with the amount varying by source and participant.

From the cysteine through the phenylalanine, the CDR3 covers 13 amino acids. Only the CDR3 DNA is retained, 39 bases long and in frame from the first base. CDR1 and CDR2, per the germline V gene (reference sequence), are MNHNY and SVGAGI. V sheds 6 bases and J sheds 1 base, leaving 9 bases between their ends. In this chain, TRBV6-6 is recombined with TRBJ1-1; no D gene can be assigned with confidence. This receptor was taken from a man between 65 and 85 years old with COVID-19, enrolled during active disease. Sequenced input: peripheral blood. The sequence in DNA is TGTGCCAGCAGCCGCGCCTGGAACACTGAAGCTTTCTTT. Translated, it gives CASSRAWNTEAFF.